Listed here is a single T cell receptor beta chain. It lacks a known antigen. Per-base quality was not reported, and no clone a single base away is much larger than it. The data stem from a study of monozygotic twins with cystic fibrosis (dated by TCRdb to about 2021). About the investigation overall: Barcoded libraries were made from 2.5 to 3 micrograms of fragmented DNA using about 15 PCR cycles. TCR beta repertoires were compared within and between 16 monozygotic twin pairs with cystic fibrosis so that genetic influence on V and J gene usage could be assessed. Ten female and six male twin pairs, aged about 2.0 to 40 years (median around 10 years) and mostly children and adolescents, were included in the cohort. On the day of blood sampling, twins were ranked among 980 or so cohort participants for weight-for-height and for FEVPerc (FEV1 disease centile). Data for three of the twin pairs had been reported previously in another context.

The twin pairs came from the European Cystic Fibrosis Twin and Sibling Study Cohort, a cohort that recruited patients from over a hundred CF clinics across 14 European countries. Zygosity and CFTR genotype were confirmed in-house, and zygosity was tested by multiplex PCR of nine short tandem repeat loci. Peripheral blood was sampled from each twin, and clinical parameters were recorded on the day of blood sampling. Genomic DNA was isolated from peripheral blood cells with phenol/chloroform and kept in TE buffer at 4 degrees C. TCR beta CDR3 regions were amplified by multiplex PCR with the immunoSEQ immune profiling system according to the manufacturer's instructions. An Illumina NextSeq system was used to carry out the sequencing. As for the original processing: Sequence data were processed on the immunoSEQ Analyzer platform, and clonality was computed as the square root of Simpson's index of productive rearrangements. V and J usage similarity was measured by Jensen-Shannon distance, and CDR3 generation probabilities were computed with OLGA. The immuneACCESS database (August 2020) and VDJdb (December 2020) were searched for shared CDR3 sequences. The immuneACCESS repertoire file appears here via TCRdb, limited to in-frame rearrangements. These files lack a portion of the clones; in checked studies, under half of the deficit traces to unresolved V genes, and the cause of the others is not known. That table supplies the V and J calls and clone size; D and trimming were determined from the DNA. Present in this sample are some 14,000 clones, roughly 93% of which were seen just once. The ten biggest clones cover around a tenth of the sample.

What the authors observed across the whole study: Simpson clonality was found to be generally low (median approximately 0.0096), suggesting a naive-dominated repertoire, although higher clonality was observed in the most severely affected patients. V gene usage was most similar to the co-twin for 13 of 16 pairs, and J usage for 8 of 16 pairs, suggesting genetic constraints. No association turned up between shared CDR3 numbers and age, concordance or disease severity, and the cohort was small. Monozygotic CF twin pairs shared significantly more nucleotide-identical clonotypes within each pair than unrelated CF individuals shared with one another (P = 0.000026, Mann-Whitney).

The sample taken for sequencing was blood. The receptor was isolated from a girl under 10 years old with cystic fibrosis.

The encoded CDR3 is CASSPSGSGGYTF. The DNA sequence is TGTGCCAGCAGCCCCAGCGGGTCAGGGGGCTACACCTTC. Here the chain combines TRBV7-9 and TRBJ1-2, with TRBD1 perhaps the D gene, on 5 matching bases. From cysteine to phenylalanine, the CDR3 is 13 amino acids long. The read is trimmed to its CDR3 DNA, 39 bases read in frame from base 1. CDR1 and CDR2, per the germline V gene (reference sequence), are SEHNR and FQNEAQ. The trim is 5 bases for V and 8 bases for J, with a gap of 15 bases between the germline ends.